Below, 24 T cell receptor beta chains from the same sample are listed, as sequenced in a study of blood T cells in healthy people across ages. Primed by a sample-barcoded 5' primer and a J-beta primer mix, a second PCR proceeded for about 6 to 11 cycles. TCRdb analysed the 5' RACE reads with MiXCR anew, one entry per CDR3 protein. The sample has approximately 810,000 distinct CDR3 sequences; roughly 35% are singletons. The specimen was blood. The receptors stem from a man between 18 and 35 years old in good health.

In nucleotides, the CDR3 is TGCAGTGCTAGAGATTTTAAGGGTACGGATTCACCCCTCCACTTT. Translating gives CSARDFKGTDSPLHF. V is TRBV20-1 and J is TRBJ1-6, with D unclear. V was cut by 0 bases and J by 8 bases, with 14 bases left in between. The germline gives CDR1 DFQATT, CDR2 SNEGSKA (reference sequence). The CDR3 covers 15 residues.

This sequence joins TRBV5-4 and TRBJ1-1; 9 bases are a match to TRBD1. Looked up from germline, CDR1 is SGHNT and CDR2 is YYREEE (reference sequence). With V trimmed by 0 bases and J by 0 bases, 6 bases remained unmatched. The CDR3 runs 17 residues. The CDR3 nucleotides are TGTGCCAGCAGCTTGGGAGGGGGGACAGGGCTGAACACTGAAGCTTTCTTT. This sequence encodes CASSLGGGTGLNTEAFF.

Notes on this clonotype: Compared with germline, one end of the junction differs, possibly owing to a read error. The rearrangement links TRBV6-5 to TRBJ1-1, with D hard to call. Germline assignment: CDR1 MNHEY and CDR2 SVGAGI. The CDR3 is 14 residues long. Here the CDR3 DNA reads TGCGCCAGCAGTTATGCCCGGATGAACACTGAAGCTTTCTTT. Its translation is CASSYARMNTEAFF.

V usage is TRBV10-3 and J usage is TRBJ2-7; D is ambiguous. Trimming shortened V by 0 bases and J by 0 bases, and 3 bases separated the two germline ends. Germline-derived CDR1 and CDR2 are ENHRY and SYGVKD. The CDR3 runs 13 residues. CDR3 nucleotide sequence: TGTGCCATCAGTGAGTCGAACTCCTACGAGCAGTACTTC. Protein product: CAISESNSYEQYF.

The sample holds a few counts of this clonotype. The chain recombines TRBV5-1 with TRBJ2-5, with D tentatively TRBD2 (6 bases). The CDR3 runs 14 residues. CDR1 and CDR2 (germline): SGHRS, YFSETQ. With 7 bases removed from V and 2 bases from J, the gap between germline ends came to 15 bases. This CDR3 is CASYGGERQETQYF. DNA of the CDR3: TGCGCCAGCTACGGCGGGGAGCGGCAAGAGACCCAGTACTTC. Drawing the rest from reference TRBV5-1 and TRBJ2-5, the complete variable domain is KAGVTQTPRYLIKTRGQQVTLSCSPISGHRSVSWYQQTPGQGLQFLFEYFSETQRNKGNFPGRFSGRQFSNSRSEMNVSTLELGDSALYLCASYGGERQETQYFGPGTRLLVL.

This clonotype was recorded a few times. V is TRBV11-2 and J is TRBJ1-2, with D possibly being TRBD1 (5 bases). The germline V and J ends were trimmed by 6 bases and 0 bases, with 14 bases remaining between them. The CDR3 sequence is 15 residues long. CDR1 is SGHAT and CDR2 is FQNNGV in the germline V gene. CDR3 in amino acids: CASSPAGAPNYGYTF. CDR3 sequence (DNA): TGTGCCAGCAGTCCAGCCGGGGCCCCTAACTATGGCTACACCTTC.

This clonotype was seen many times. The rearrangement joins TRBV5-4 to TRBJ1-2; 7 bases align to TRBD1. Per the germline V gene, CDR1 is SGHNT and CDR2 is YYREEE (reference sequence). V dropped 3 bases and J dropped 4; count of bases not matched to a gene: 18. The CDR3 extends over 18 amino acids. The CDR3 DNA sequence: TGTGCCAGCAGCTCGGGTTTGGAAGGGACAGAAACAACCTATGGCTACACCTTC. It translates to CASSSGLEGTETTYGYTF. Full variable domain (missing parts from reference TRBV5-4 and TRBJ1-2): ETGVTQSPTHLIKTRGQQVTLRCSSQSGHNTVSWYQQALGQGPQFIFQYYREEENGRGNFPPRFSGLQFPNYSSELNVNALELDDSALYLCASSSGLEGTETTYGYTFGSGTRLTVV.

The chain links TRBV2 to TRBJ1-1; D gene unclear. This CDR3 comprises 16 residues. From germline, CDR1 is SNHLY and CDR2 FYNNEI. The V end lost 6 bases, the J end lost 3 bases, and 20 bases lay between the germline ends. The CDR3 nucleotides are TGTGCCAGCAGCCCCACCACGATCGGGGTTTACACTGAAGCTTTCTTT. Translation gives CASSPTTIGVYTEAFF.

This chain connects TRBV7-8 to TRBJ1-6; 8 bases line up with TRBD1. Trimming cost V 5 bases and J 7 bases; bases outside gene matches: 10. The germline V gene has CDR1 SGHVS and CDR2 FQNEAQ. This CDR3 is 16 amino acids long. The CDR3 DNA follows: TGTGCCAGCAGCCCAAGGGACAGGCTCCAAAATTCACCCCTCCACTTT. Translating it yields CASSPRDRLQNSPLHF.

The rearrangement links TRBV15 to TRBJ1-4; D is unclear. Trimming removed 0 bases at V and 8 bases at J, with 16 bases between. There are 16 residues in the CDR3. Germline V gene data show CDR1 as LNHNV and CDR2 as YYDKDF (reference sequence). The CDR3 coding sequence is TGTGCCACCAGCAGAGATAACCCCTTGGCGGCAGAAAAACTGTTTTTT. Its protein is CATSRDNPLAAEKLFF.

This rearrangement joins TRBV6-1 to TRBJ1-2; perhaps TRBD1 as D (5 bases). Trimming left V 7 bases short and J 12 bases short, with 15 bases between. The germline V gene encodes CDR1 MNHNS and CDR2 SASEGT. This CDR3 has 11 residues. CDR3 sequence (DNA): TGTGCCAGCAAAGGCGAGGGGCGCAACACCTTC. Translated: CASKGEGRNTF.

This clonotype was found a few times. The J gene is TRBJ2-1, the V gene TRBV4-1, with 14 bases lining up with TRBD2. Germline CDR1 MGHRA, CDR2 YSYEKL. V shed 4 bases, J shed 2 bases, and the junction held 4 bases outside the gene matches. The length of the CDR3 is 17 residues. This CDR3 reads CASSLWTSGGPYNEQFF. CDR3 nucleotides: TGCGCCAGCAGCCTGTGGACTAGCGGGGGGCCCTACAATGAGCAGTTCTTC.

Regarding this clonotype: Germline is not matched at one junction end, which may reflect a read error. V usage is TRBV6-5 and J usage is TRBJ1-2; no firm D call. The V gene's germline CDR1 is MNHEY and CDR2 SVGAGI. The CDR3 spans 12 residues. CDR3 DNA: TGTGCCAGCGGTTACGACGGCAGACACTACACCTTC. Amino acid sequence: CASGYDGRHYTF.

In its sample, this clonotype was seen a few times. This chain uses TRBV19 with TRBJ2-1, with a weak D call TRBD2 (5 bases). From germline, CDR1 is LNHDA and CDR2 SQIVND (reference sequence). The length of the CDR3 is 13 residues. The V and J ends lost 5 bases and 7 bases respectively, with 12 bases between them. CDR3 sequence: CASSPLPGNEQFF. The CDR3 coding sequence is TGTGCCAGTAGTCCTCTACCGGGGAATGAGCAGTTCTTC.

This chain connects TRBV29-1 to TRBJ2-7; no reliable D call. CDR3 length: 11 amino acids. Germline V lookup: CDR1 SQVTM, CDR2 ANQGSEA. The V end was cut by 0 bases, the J end by 6 bases, with 6 bases between. CDR3 loop: CSVEDVGEQYF. The CDR3 DNA reads as TGCAGCGTTGAAGATGTCGGCGAGCAGTACTTC.

The chain carries TRBV12-3 or TRBV12-4 and TRBJ1-4; no reliable D call. V was cut by 3 bases and J by 8 bases, with 16 bases left in between. The CDR3 is 15 amino acids. The CDR3 nucleotides read TGTGCCAGCAGTTTGAATGACCGAGCGGAAGAAAAACTGTTTTTT. Translating gives CASSLNDRAEEKLFF.

This clonotype was counted many times. The chain combines TRBV7-2 with TRBJ1-1; D ambiguous. V dropped 3 bases and J dropped 0 bases, with 8 bases sitting between them. Germline V gives CDR1 SGHTA, CDR2 FQGNSA. CDR3 length: 14 residues. CDR3 in amino acids: CASSLVRVNTEAFF. Here the CDR3 DNA reads TGTGCCAGCAGCTTGGTCCGGGTGAACACTGAAGCTTTCTTT.

This clonotype was observed a few times. The rearrangement uses TRBV9 and TRBJ2-1, with a possible D match to TRBD2 (6 bases). The CDR3 length is 14 residues. CDR1 is SGDLS and CDR2 is YYNGEE in the germline V gene. The germline V and J ends were trimmed by 0 bases and 7 bases, with 11 bases remaining between them. CDR3 coding DNA: TGTGCCAGCAGCGTAGGTGGGGGGAGGAATGAGCAGTTCTTC. Amino acid sequence: CASSVGGGRNEQFF.

This clonotype came up a few times. This chain joins TRBV4-3 and TRBJ1-6, with D unclear. Trimming removed 2 bases at V and 0 bases at J, with 8 bases between. The length of the CDR3 is 16 residues. Germline V lookup: CDR1 LGHNA, CDR2 YSLEER. This CDR3 is CASSQIGSSYNSPLHF. The CDR3 DNA reads as TGCGCCAGCAGCCAAATTGGGAGCTCCTATAATTCACCCCTCCACTTT.

This chain uses TRBV6-4 with TRBJ1-2, with 8 bases matching TRBD1. V dropped 5 bases and J dropped 6; count of bases not matched to a gene: 11. Germline assignment: CDR1 MRHNA and CDR2 SNTAGT. This CDR3 region has 15 residues. Written as DNA, the CDR3 is TGTGCCAGCAGTCCCTCAGGACAGGGAAAGGATGGCTACACCTTC. Its protein product is CASSPSGQGKDGYTF.

At least ten counts were recorded for this clonotype. The chain joins TRBV29-1 to TRBJ1-1, with D tentatively TRBD1 (5 bases). CDR3 length: 11 amino acids. Trimming cost V 2 bases and J 10 bases, with 11 bases left between them. Germline loops: CDR1 SQVTM, CDR2 ANQGSEA. In nucleotides, the CDR3 is TGCAGCGTTGAATGGGGGTTTTCAGCTTTCTTT. This codes for CSVEWGFSAFF.

This clonotype was detected ten times or more. The chain joins TRBV12-3 or TRBV12-4 to TRBJ2-3; 7 bases map to TRBD1. The CDR3 is made up of 14 amino acids. V lost 6 bases to trimming and J lost 4 bases; unmatched junction nucleotides: 7. The CDR3 reads CASSDRVGADTQYF. The CDR3, as DNA: TGTGCCAGCAGCGACAGGGTAGGAGCAGATACGCAGTATTTT.

The table lists this clonotype with a few counts. The chain joins TRBV4-1 to TRBJ2-7; 10 bases are a match to TRBD1. The J segment lost 3 bases and the V segment lost 3 bases, leaving 5 bases of the junction unmatched. Germline CDR1 is MGHRA and CDR2 is YSYEKL. The CDR3 is 15 amino acids. CDR3 in amino acids: CASSQTGQGSYEQYF. The CDR3 DNA reads as TGCGCCAGCAGCCAGACGGGACAGGGGAGCTACGAGCAGTACTTC.

This clonotype was seen at least ten times. The chain combines TRBV7-2 with TRBJ2-1; D gene ambiguous. Trimming stripped 2 bases from V and 2 bases from J, with 10 bases between. Germline assignment: CDR1 SGHTA and CDR2 FQGNSA. The length of the CDR3 is 15 residues. The CDR3 reads CASSLNPWAYNEQFF. Written as DNA, the CDR3 is TGTGCCAGCAGCTTAAATCCTTGGGCCTACAATGAGCAGTTCTTC.